This T cell receptor beta chain was recorded in a study of chemoradiotherapy in HPV16-positive cancers. Study findings and constraints: Candidate HPV-specific clones and E7-related TCR motifs grew in tumor during treatment. For HPV16-positive patients, expanding HPV-responsive T cells associated with longer recurrence-free survival. Functional assays defining HPV-specific T cells used only a couple of HPV16-positive patients.

Samples were taken several times over chemoradiotherapy. The CDR3 has 14 amino acids. V shed 5 bases and J shed 10 bases, with 17 bases lying between them. The V gene's germline CDR1 is SGHTA and CDR2 FQGNSA. Profiled with immunoSEQ multiplex PCR; TCRdb holds only in-frame clones, not every one. The repertoire holds thousands of clones, with around 75% as singletons. About this clone itself: The target antigen is unknown.

This receptor was identified in a human donor with HPV-associated anogenital cancer. Sequencing used tumor tissue, obtained from a patient who underwent chemoradiotherapy. The chain has TRBV7-2 and TRBJ1-4; D might be TRBD1 (6 bases). Here the CDR3 DNA reads TGTGCCAGCAGCGGGGGGCCAAGTGACGGAAAACTGTTTTTT. Translating it yields CASSGGPSDGKLFF.